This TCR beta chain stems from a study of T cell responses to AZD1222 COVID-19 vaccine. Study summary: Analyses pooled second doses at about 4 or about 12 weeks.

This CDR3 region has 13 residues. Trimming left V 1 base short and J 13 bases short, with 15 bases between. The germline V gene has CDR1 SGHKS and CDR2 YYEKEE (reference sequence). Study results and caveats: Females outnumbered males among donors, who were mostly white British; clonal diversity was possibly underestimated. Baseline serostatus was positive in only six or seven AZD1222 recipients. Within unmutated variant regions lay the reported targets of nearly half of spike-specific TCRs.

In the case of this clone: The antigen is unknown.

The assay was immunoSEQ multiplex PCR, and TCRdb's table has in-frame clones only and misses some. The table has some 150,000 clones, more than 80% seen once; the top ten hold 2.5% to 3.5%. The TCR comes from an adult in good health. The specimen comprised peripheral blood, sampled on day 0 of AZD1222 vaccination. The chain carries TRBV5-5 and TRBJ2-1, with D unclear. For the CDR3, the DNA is TGTGCCAGCAGCTTGCCAAGGGCCACCCCCCAGTTCTTC. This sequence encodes CASSLPRATPQFF.